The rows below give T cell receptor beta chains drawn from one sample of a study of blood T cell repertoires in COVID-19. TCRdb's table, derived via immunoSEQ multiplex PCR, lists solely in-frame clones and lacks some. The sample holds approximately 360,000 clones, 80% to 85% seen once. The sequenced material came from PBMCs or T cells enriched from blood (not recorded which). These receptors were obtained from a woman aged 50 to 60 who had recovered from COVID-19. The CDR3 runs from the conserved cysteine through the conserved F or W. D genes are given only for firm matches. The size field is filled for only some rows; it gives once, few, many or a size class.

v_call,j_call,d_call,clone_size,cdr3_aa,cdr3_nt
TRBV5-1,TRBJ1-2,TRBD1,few,CASSLGGRVTGIIRGYTF,TGCGCCAGCAGCTTGGGAGGCCGTGTGACAGGGATTATCAGGGGCTACACCTTC
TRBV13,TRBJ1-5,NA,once,CANDQGSNQPQHF,TGTGCCAACGACCAGGGTAGCAATCAGCCCCAGCATTTT
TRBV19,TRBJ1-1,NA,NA,CASSIFGGVSVDTEAFF,TGTGCCAGTAGTATATTCGGAGGAGTCAGCGTCGACACTGAAGCTTTCTTT
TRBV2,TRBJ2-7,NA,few,CASSGQAYEQYF,TGTGCCAGCAGTGGACAAGCCTACGAGCAGTACTTC
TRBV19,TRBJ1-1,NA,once,CASSIATLGTEAFF,TGTGCCAGTAGTATAGCAACCCTCGGCACTGAAGCTTTCTTT
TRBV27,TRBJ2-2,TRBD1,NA,CASSSILQGDQETGELFF,TGTGCCAGCAGTTCCATACTACAGGGGGACCAAGAAACCGGGGAGCTGTTTTTT
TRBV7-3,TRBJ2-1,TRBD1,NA,CASSLDRGQGNEQFF,TGTGCCAGCAGCTTAGACCGAGGACAGGGCAATGAGCAGTTCTTC
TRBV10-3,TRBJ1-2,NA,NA,CAISDRRTTNYGYTF,TGTGCCATCAGTGATCGCAGGACAACTAACTATGGCTACACCTTC
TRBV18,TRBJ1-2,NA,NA,CASSSSGGKDYGYTF,TGTGCCAGCTCATCATCCGGGGGGAAGGACTATGGCTACACCTTC
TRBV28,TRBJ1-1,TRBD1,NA,CASSSGQGPTEAFF,TGTGCCAGCAGTTCGGGACAGGGTCCTACTGAAGCTTTCTTT
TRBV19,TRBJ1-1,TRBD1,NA,CASSIRGTGGMNTEAFF,TGTGCCAGTAGTATAAGGGGGACAGGGGGAATGAACACTGAAGCTTTCTTT
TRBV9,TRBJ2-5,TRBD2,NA,CASSVGPSGSEETQYF,TGTGCCAGCAGCGTAGGCCCTAGCGGGAGTGAAGAGACCCAGTACTTC
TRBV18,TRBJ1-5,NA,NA,CASSPQAGGFGPQHF,TGTGCCAGCTCACCACAGGCGGGGGGCTTTGGGCCCCAGCATTTT
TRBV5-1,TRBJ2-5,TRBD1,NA,CASSGQGNLETQYF,TGCGCCAGCAGCGGACAGGGGAACTTAGAGACCCAGTACTTC
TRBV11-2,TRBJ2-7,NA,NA,CASSRTVNEQYF,TGTGCCAGCAGCAGGACAGTGAACGAGCAGTACTTC
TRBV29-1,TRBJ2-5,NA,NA,CSVGGGQQETQYF,TGCAGCGTTGGGGGCGGCCAACAAGAGACCCAGTACTTC
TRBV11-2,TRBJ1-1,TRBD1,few,CASSQTGGGLGTEAFF,TGTGCCAGCAGCCAGACAGGGGGCGGGTTGGGGACTGAAGCTTTCTTT
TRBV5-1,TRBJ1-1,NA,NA,CASSPPIQGTEAFF,TGCGCCAGCAGTCCCCCAATACAGGGCACTGAAGCTTTCTTT
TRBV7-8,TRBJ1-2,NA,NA,CASSFWRDGNYGYTF,TGTGCCAGCAGCTTCTGGAGGGACGGTAACTATGGCTACACCTTC
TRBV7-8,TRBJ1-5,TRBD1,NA,CASSDRASNQPQHF,TGTGCCAGCAGCGACAGGGCTAGCAATCAGCCCCAGCATTTT
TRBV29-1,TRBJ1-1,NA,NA,CSVETPRPEAFF,TGCAGCGTTGAGACACCTCGACCTGAAGCTTTCTTT
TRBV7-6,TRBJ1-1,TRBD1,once,CASSLSVGGTGGPEAFF,TGTGCCAGCAGCTTATCGGTAGGCGGGACAGGGGGCCCTGAAGCTTTCTTT
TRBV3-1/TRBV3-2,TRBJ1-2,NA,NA,CASSPVLRQSAYGYTF,TGTGCCAGCAGCCCCGTCCTCAGACAGAGTGCCTATGGCTACACCTTC
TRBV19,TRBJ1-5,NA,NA,CASSPGNQPQHF,TGTGCCAGTAGTCCTGGCAATCAGCCCCAGCATTTT
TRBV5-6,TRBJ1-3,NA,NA,CASSGETGYSGNTIYF,TGTGCCAGCAGTGGTGAAACAGGTTACTCTGGAAACACCATATATTTT
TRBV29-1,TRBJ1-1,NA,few,CSAARDKDTEAFF,TGCTCCGCCGCCCGGGATAAGGACACTGAAGCTTTCTTT
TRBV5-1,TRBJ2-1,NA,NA,CASSSGGGGASYNEQFF,TGCGCCAGCAGCTCCGGAGGGGGGGGCGCTTCCTACAATGAGCAGTTCTTC
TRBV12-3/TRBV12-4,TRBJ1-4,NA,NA,CASSHPGGRLFF,TGTGCCAGCAGTCACCCGGGAGGCAGACTGTTTTTT
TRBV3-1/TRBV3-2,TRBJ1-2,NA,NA,CASSQGWQGLNGYTF,TGTGCCAGCAGCCAGGGTTGGCAGGGTTTGAATGGCTACACCTTC
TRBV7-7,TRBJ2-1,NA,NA,CASSSDRQINNEQFF,TGTGCTAGCAGCTCCGATCGCCAGATAAACAATGAGCAGTTCTTC
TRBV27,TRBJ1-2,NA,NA,CASSSQTDNYGYTF,TGTGCCAGCAGTTCACAGACGGATAACTATGGCTACACCTTC
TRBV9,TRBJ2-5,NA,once,CASSVAGGWETQYF,TGTGCCAGCAGCGTGGCGGGCGGATGGGAGACCCAGTACTTC
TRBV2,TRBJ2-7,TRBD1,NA,CASREDRVHEQYF,TGTGCCAGCAGAGAGGACAGGGTGCACGAGCAGTACTTC
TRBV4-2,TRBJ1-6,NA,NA,CASSQVTFRGSSYNSPLHF,TGTGCCAGCAGCCAAGTAACATTTCGGGGGAGCTCCTATAATTCACCCCTCCACTTT
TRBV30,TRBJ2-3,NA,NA,CAWSDYTDTQYF,TGTGCCTGGAGTGATTACACAGATACGCAGTATTTT
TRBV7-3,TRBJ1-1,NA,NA,CASSLEGSTEAFF,TGTGCCAGCAGCTTAGAGGGCTCCACTGAAGCTTTCTTT
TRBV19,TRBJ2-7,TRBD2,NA,CASRGGSRYEQYF,TGTGCCAGTAGAGGCGGGAGTCGGTACGAGCAGTACTTC
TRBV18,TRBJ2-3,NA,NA,CASSLQEGAQSTDTQYF,TGTGCCAGCTCACTTCAGGAGGGGGCCCAAAGCACAGATACGCAGTATTTT
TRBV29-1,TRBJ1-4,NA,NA,CSVVSATNEKLFF,TGCAGCGTTGTGTCCGCAACTAATGAAAAACTGTTTTTT
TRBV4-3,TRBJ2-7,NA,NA,CASSQDRLGAEQYF,TGCGCCAGCAGCCAAGATCGGTTGGGAGCCGAGCAGTACTTC
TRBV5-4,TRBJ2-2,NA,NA,CASSGPFTGLAGELFF,TGTGCCAGCAGCGGACCTTTTACCGGGTTAGCGGGGGAGCTGTTTTTT
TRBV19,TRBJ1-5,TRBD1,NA,CASSIATGSMGGNQPQHF,TGTGCCAGTAGTATAGCGACAGGGAGTATGGGGGGAAATCAGCCCCAGCATTTT